The 31 T cell receptor beta chains in this list originate from one sample, sequenced in a study of T cells in Graves' hyperthyroidism and ophthalmopathy. Authors of the study amplified TCR beta CDR3 regions from RNA transcripts. The HTBI primer set served for first-round RT-PCR of the TCR CDR3. TCRdb processed the multiplex PCR reads anew with MiXCR; each CDR3 protein has one entry. The sample has nearly 600,000 distinct CDR3 sequences, approximately 15% seen once. Source material: blood. The receptors derive from a woman under 30 with Graves' ophthalmopathy.

This clonotype was seen a handful of times. Germline is not matched at one junction end, which may reflect a read error. The V call is TRBV7-7, the J call TRBJ2-1; D is unresolved. Per germline, CDR1 SSHAT and CDR2 FNYEAQ (reference sequence). The length of the CDR3 is 14 residues. CDR3 nucleotide sequence: TGTGCTAGCAGTCCGGCTCTGACGAACAATGAGCAGTTCTTC. Its translation: CASSPALTNNEQFF.

The CDR3 is CASSPNMGVNTEAFF. Written as DNA, the CDR3 is TGTGCCAGCAGCCCGAATATGGGGGTAAACACTGAAGCTTTCTTT. This chain connects TRBV5-4 to TRBJ1-1, with D possibly matching TRBD1 (5 bases). Trimming pared 4 bases from V and 2 bases from J, leaving 15 bases between. This CDR3 is built from 15 residues. Germline CDR1 SGHNT, CDR2 YYREEE (reference sequence).

The CDR3: CASSPGQGAFNEQFF. As DNA, the CDR3 is TGTGCCAGCAGCCCGGGACAGGGGGCATTCAATGAGCAGTTCTTC. The J gene is TRBJ2-1, the V gene TRBV11-2, with TRBD1 matching 12 bases. Unmatched junction bases numbered 5, after V lost 5 bases and J lost 6 bases. This CDR3 has 15 residues. Germline CDR1 is SGHAT and CDR2 is FQNNGV.

This sequence joins TRBV29-1 and TRBJ1-2; D is possibly TRBD1 (6 bases). The germline V and J ends were trimmed by 1 base and 5 bases, with 14 bases remaining between them. The CDR3 is 14 amino acids. CDR1 is SQVTM and CDR2 is ANQGSEA in the germline V gene. The CDR3 DNA reads as TGCAGCGTTGAAGTCCACGGACAGATATATGGCTACACCTTC. It codes for CSVEVHGQIYGYTF.

This clonotype appeared many times. The chain is built from TRBV10-3 and TRBJ2-7, with unresolved D. V lost 0 bases, J lost 4 bases, and 13 bases lay in between. The length of the CDR3 is 15 residues. The germline CDR1 and CDR2 sequences are ENHRY and SYGVKD. DNA for the CDR3: TGTGCCATCAGTGAGTCGAAAGAGAGCATTTACGAGCAGTACTTC. It specifies CAISESKESIYEQYF.

A word on this clonotype: A much larger clone sits a single nucleotide away, making a read error possible. V usage is TRBV3-1 and J usage is TRBJ2-1, with TRBD2 matching 9 bases. In germline, CDR1 is LGHDT, CDR2 YNNKEL (reference sequence). V shed 4 bases and J 4 bases; nucleotides not matched to a gene: 17. The CDR3 sequence is 19 residues long. In DNA form, the CDR3 reads TGTGCCAGCAGCCCCCGTACCGAGACTAGCGGCCTACCTTACAATGAGCAGTTCTTC. Protein: CASSPRTETSGLPYNEQFF.

Note on this clonotype: An end of the junction differs from the germline gene, which may be a read error. This chain joins TRBV6-2 or TRBV6-3 and TRBJ2-1; D not resolved. CDR3 size: 13 residues. CDR1 and CDR2 from the germline V gene are MNHEY and SVGEGT. The chain's CDR3 is CASSREAYNEKFF. CDR3 DNA sequence: TGTGCCAGCAGCCGAGAGGCCTACAATGAGAAGTTCTTC.

This clonotype was picked up many times. The chain uses TRBV18 and TRBJ2-1; D is possibly TRBD1 (5 bases). Trimming pared 0 bases from V and 7 bases from J, leaving 13 bases between. This CDR3 region has 15 residues. Germline V lookup: CDR1 KGHSH, CDR2 LQKENI. CDR3 sequence (DNA): TGTGCCAGCTCACCACCGGTGACAGATAGTAATGAGCAGTTCTTC. It yields the protein CASSPPVTDSNEQFF.

This clonotype appeared many times. The genes are TRBV20-1 and TRBJ2-5, with 7 bases aligning to TRBD1. The CDR3 contains 15 residues. Germline V gives CDR1 DFQATT, CDR2 SNEGSKA (reference sequence). J was trimmed by 1 base and V by 0 bases; bases with no gene match: 5. CDR3: CSARDYRDSQETQYF. In DNA form, the CDR3 reads TGCAGTGCTAGAGATTACCGGGACAGCCAAGAGACCCAGTACTTC.

This clonotype was counted many times. The rearrangement joins TRBV7-2 to TRBJ2-1; 9 nucleotides line up with TRBD2. Germline V gene sequence: CDR1 SGHTA, CDR2 FQGNSA. The CDR3 contains 16 residues. Losses at the gene ends were 5 bases for V and 7 bases for J; bases not matched to a gene: 12. The CDR3 sequence is CASSPRGLAVGNEQFF. The CDR3 coding sequence is TGTGCCAGCAGCCCGCGGGGACTAGCAGTGGGGAATGAGCAGTTCTTC.

This clonotype has ten or more counts. The rearrangement uses TRBV20-1 and TRBJ2-5; no clear D gene. Germline loops: CDR1 DFQATT, CDR2 SNEGSKA (reference sequence). V was clipped by 5 bases and J by 6 bases, with 10 bases between them. This CDR3 is built from 11 residues. This CDR3 is CSAPLQQTQYF. DNA for the CDR3: TGCAGTGCTCCCCTTCAGCAGACCCAGTACTTC.

The CDR3 spells CASSLGTSAVKLFF. CDR3 nucleotides: TGTGCCAGCAGCCTGGGGACGTCGGCGGTAAAACTGTTTTTT. The V call is TRBV6-1, the J call TRBJ1-4, with D possibly TRBD1 on 5 matching bases. V was shortened by 6 bases and J by 10 bases, with 18 bases between the two germline ends. The CDR3 sequence is 14 residues long. Germline V lookup: CDR1 MNHNS, CDR2 SASEGT.

This clonotype has ten or more counts. V is TRBV7-3 and J is TRBJ2-7; the D is unclear. Germline V gene data show CDR1 as SGHTA and CDR2 as FQGTGA. V lost 5 bases and J 1 base, leaving 15 bases between the germline ends. This CDR3 region has 15 residues. The CDR3, as DNA: TGTGCCAGCAGCCCAGGACCATCGAATTCCTACGAGCAGTACTTC. This codes for CASSPGPSNSYEQYF.

This clonotype was detected many times. The rearrangement joins TRBV3-1 to TRBJ1-4; D unclear. V gave up 4 bases and J gave up 2 bases, with 8 bases separating them. The germline CDR1 and CDR2 sequences are LGHDT and YNNKEL (reference sequence). This CDR3 is 14 amino acids long. This CDR3 is CASSPTGTNEKLFF. The CDR3 DNA is TGTGCCAGCAGCCCGACGGGGACTAATGAAAAACTGTTTTTT.

The CDR3 nucleotides read TGCAGTGCTAGGACAGGAGACGTCTACGAGCAGTACTTC. Its protein product is CSARTGDVYEQYF. The chain links TRBV20-1 to TRBJ2-7, with D perhaps matching TRBD1 (6 bases). Germline-derived CDR1 and CDR2 are DFQATT and SNEGSKA (reference sequence). V shed 3 bases and J shed 3 bases, with 12 bases lying between them. The CDR3 has 13 residues.

This clonotype was seen just once. A read error is possible here, since a much larger clone lies one base away. The V gene is TRBV30, the J gene TRBJ2-5; D perhaps matches TRBD1 (5 bases). Trimming took off 3 bases at V and 5 bases at J, with 10 bases between the two ends. The CDR3 runs to 12 residues. CDR1 and CDR2 (germline): GTSNPN, SVGIG (reference sequence). The CDR3 nucleotides are TGTGCCTGGAGCCAGGGTCGGGAGACCCAGTACTTC. Translating it yields CAWSQGRETQYF.

This clonotype was seen a few times. The CDR3 spells CASGLVWGGPNQPQHF. The CDR3 DNA follows: TGTGCTAGTGGTTTGGTATGGGGGGGTCCCAATCAGCCCCAGCATTTT. The V call is TRBV12-5, the J call TRBJ1-5, with TRBD1 as a possible D gene (5 bases). V gave up 0 bases and J gave up 3 bases, with 12 bases separating them. CDR1 is LGHNT, CDR2 FRNRAP, per germline. There are 16 residues in the CDR3.

This clonotype was counted many times. The CDR3 sequence is CSASPGPYGYTF. For the CDR3, the DNA is TGCAGTGCTAGTCCCGGGCCCTATGGCTACACCTTC. The genes are TRBV20-1 and TRBJ1-2; D is undetermined. Germline CDR1 reads DFQATT; CDR2 reads SNEGSKA (reference sequence). Trimming took 3 bases from V and 4 from J, leaving 9 bases between them. The CDR3 contains 12 residues.

This clonotype has at least ten counts. V is TRBV28 and J is TRBJ1-5, with 9 bases that match TRBD1. The J segment lost 4 bases and the V segment lost 5 bases, leaving 3 bases of the junction unmatched. Germline V CDR1 and CDR2: MDHEN, SYDVKM. The CDR3 is 14 amino acids. The CDR3 DNA is TGTGCCAGCAGTACAGGGGGCCCAAATCAGCCCCAGCATTTT. Translating it yields CASSTGGPNQPQHF.

The sample holds many counts of this clonotype. The V and J genes are TRBV18 and TRBJ1-4; tentative D call: TRBD1 (6 bases). This CDR3 comprises 15 residues. Germline CDR1 is KGHSH and CDR2 is LQKENI. Between the trimmed V and J ends, which lost 2 bases and 7 bases, there was a span of 14 bases. The CDR3: CASSPGLDRGEKLFF. Written as DNA, the CDR3 is TGTGCCAGCTCACCAGGTTTGGACAGAGGTGAAAAACTGTTTTTT.

The gene calls are TRBV7-9 and TRBJ2-1; the D gene is possibly TRBD2 (5 bases). The CDR3 length is 12 residues. Trimming pared 6 bases from V and 8 bases from J, leaving 11 bases between. Germline-derived CDR1 and CDR2 are SEHNR and FQNEAQ (reference sequence). The CDR3 nucleotides are TGTGCCAGCAGAAGCGGTCGGGATGAGCAGTTCTTC. Amino acids: CASRSGRDEQFF.

In its sample, this clonotype was seen many times. This chain uses TRBV2 with TRBJ2-2; 8 nucleotides match TRBD1. Losses at the gene ends were 7 bases for V and 4 bases for J; bases not matched to a gene: 5. CDR3 size: 14 residues. The germline V gene has CDR1 SNHLY and CDR2 FYNNEI. Here the CDR3 DNA reads TGTGCCAGCAAACCTCAGGGGGCCACCGGGGAGCTGTTTTTT. Residues: CASKPQGATGELFF. Complete variable domain (other parts from reference TRBV2 and TRBJ2-2): EPEVTQTPSHQVTQMGQEVILRCVPISNHLYFYWYRQILGQKVEFLVSFYNNEISEKSEIFDDQFSVERPDGSNFTLKIRSTKLEDSAMYFCASKPQGATGELFFGEGSRLTVL.

This clonotype showed up many times. The V and J genes are TRBV12-3 or TRBV12-4 and TRBJ2-7, with TRBD1 matching over 12 bases. The CDR3 spans 15 residues. The V segment lost 5 bases and the J segment 5 bases; nucleotides outside the gene matches: 7. CDR3 DNA sequence: TGTGCCAGCAGTCAACCCGGGACAGGGGGCGACGAGCAGTACTTC. Its protein product is CASSQPGTGGDEQYF.

The sample holds many counts of this clonotype. V gene TRBV24-1 combines with J gene TRBJ2-7; TRBD1 matches at 7 bases. The CDR3 is 13 amino acids. Germline CDR1 is KGHDR and CDR2 is SFDVKD. Trimming removed 4 bases from V and 5 bases from J; junction bases left unmatched: 4. CDR3 residues: CATSEGQLNEQYF. The CDR3 coding sequence is TGTGCCACCAGTGAGGGACAGCTAAACGAGCAGTACTTC.

The rearrangement uses TRBV6-6 and TRBJ2-5; D tentatively reads TRBD1 or TRBD2 (5 bases each). Germline V gene sequence: CDR1 MNHNY, CDR2 SVGAGI (reference sequence). Between the trimmed V and J ends, which lost 2 bases and 4 bases, there was a span of 11 bases. This CDR3 comprises 14 residues. CDR3 in amino acids: CASSYQGVRETQYF. DNA of the CDR3: TGTGCCAGCAGTTACCAGGGAGTACGAGAGACCCAGTACTTC.

J is TRBJ1-1 and V is TRBV6-5; D is uncertain. The CDR3 is made up of 11 amino acids. CDR1 and CDR2 (germline): MNHEY, SVGAGI. The CDR3 region is CAVMCSTEAFF. CDR3 DNA sequence: TGTGCGGTTATGTGTAGCACTGAAGCTTTCTTT.

CDR3 protein: CASSETANTNSGANVLTF. The DNA of the CDR3 is TGTGCCAGCAGTGAAACAGCGAATACGAATTCTGGGGCCAACGTCCTGACTTTC. The chain joins TRBV25-1 to TRBJ2-6; D gene ambiguous. Trimming stripped 2 bases from V and 1 base from J, with 15 bases between. Per the germline V gene, CDR1 is MGHDK and CDR2 is SYGVNS. The CDR3 contains 18 residues.

This clonotype was counted ten times or more. V is TRBV20-1 and J is TRBJ1-1, with 8 positions matching TRBD1. V was clipped by 6 bases and J by 6 bases; unmatched bases: 15. The CDR3 spans 15 residues. The germline gives CDR1 DFQATT, CDR2 SNEGSKA (reference sequence). CDR3 amino acids: CSATTGQDGSPEAFF. The CDR3 DNA sequence: TGCAGTGCCACGACGGGACAGGATGGGAGCCCTGAAGCTTTCTTT.

This clonotype has ten or more counts. The genes are TRBV27 and TRBJ2-5, with D perhaps being TRBD1 or TRBD2 (5 bases each). Germline values: CDR1 MNHEY, CDR2 SMNVEV (reference sequence). This CDR3 comprises 16 residues. Trimming removed 6 bases at V and 2 bases at J, with 19 bases between. CDR3 sequence: CASSNSIARGQETQYF. The CDR3 DNA reads as TGTGCCAGCAGCAATTCCATTGCGAGGGGTCAAGAGACCCAGTACTTC.

There are many counts of this clonotype. The rearrangement joins TRBV27 to TRBJ2-5; 13 bases line up with TRBD2. The CDR3 runs to 15 residues. The V segment lost 5 bases and the J segment 3 bases; nucleotides outside the gene matches: 3. CDR1 is MNHEY and CDR2 is SMNVEV in the germline V gene (reference sequence). CDR3 loop: CASSPGTSGKETQYF. CDR3 sequence (DNA): TGTGCCAGCAGTCCCGGGACTAGCGGGAAAGAGACCCAGTACTTC.

This clonotype occurred many times. The genes are TRBV6-1 and TRBJ1-2; D call uncertain. V gave up 1 base and J gave up 8 bases, with 17 bases separating them. CDR1 is MNHNS and CDR2 is SASEGT in the germline V gene. There are 15 residues in the CDR3. The CDR3 coding sequence is TGTGCCAGCAGTGAAGGTAACCCCCAAACGAAGGGCTACACCTTC. Its protein is CASSEGNPQTKGYTF.